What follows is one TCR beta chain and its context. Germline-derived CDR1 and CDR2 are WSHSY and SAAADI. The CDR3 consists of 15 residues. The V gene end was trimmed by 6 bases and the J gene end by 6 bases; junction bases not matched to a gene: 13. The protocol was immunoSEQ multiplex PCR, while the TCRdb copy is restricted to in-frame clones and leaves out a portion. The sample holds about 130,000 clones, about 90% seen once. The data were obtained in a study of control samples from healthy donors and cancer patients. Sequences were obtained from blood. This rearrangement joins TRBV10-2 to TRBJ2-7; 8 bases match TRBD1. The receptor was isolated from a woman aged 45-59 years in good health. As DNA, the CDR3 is TGCGCCAGCAGGGGGGTGGACAGGGAAGTTAGCGAGCAGTACTTC. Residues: CASRGVDREVSEQYF.